The 13 T cell receptor beta chains below all came from one sample that was sequenced in a study of chemoradiotherapy in HPV16-positive cancers. Profiling relied on immunoSEQ multiplex PCR, and the TCRdb table lists in-frame clones only, not all of them. The sample consists of about 68,000 clones, about 90% of them appearing once. Source: blood, taken from a patient who underwent chemoradiotherapy. The receptors stem from a human donor with HPV-associated anogenital cancer.

This chain uses TRBV11-1 with TRBJ1-2; possible D gene TRBD1, 6 bases. Germline CDR1 SGHAT, CDR2 FQDESV (reference sequence). V was trimmed by 8 bases and J by 4 bases, leaving 14 bases between them. There are 13 residues in the CDR3. For the CDR3, the DNA is TGTGCCAGCGGGGACATCGAATTCTATGGCTACACCTTC. Amino acid sequence: CASGDIEFYGYTF. Combining the CDR3 with reference TRBV11-1 and TRBJ1-2 gives the whole variable domain EAEVAQSPRYKITEKSQAVAFWCDPISGHATLYWYRQILGQGPELLVQFQDESVVDDSQLPKDRFSAERLKGVDSTLKIQPAELGDSAMYLCASGDIEFYGYTFGSGTRLTVV.

The chain combines TRBV6-5 with TRBJ2-1; 10 bases are shared with TRBD2. J lost 6 bases, V lost 2 bases, and 4 bases had no gene match. CDR3 length equals 15 residues. The V gene's germline CDR1 is MNHEY and CDR2 SVGAGI. The CDR3, as DNA: TGTGCCAGCAGTTACGGTAGCGGGGGGATCAATGAGCAGTTCTTC. This translates into CASSYGSGGINEQFF.

The V call is TRBV6-1, the J call TRBJ1-6; D remains unclear. Germline V gives CDR1 MNHNS, CDR2 SASEGT. The CDR3 runs to 15 residues. V was pared by 6 bases and J by 0 bases, with 9 bases between. The CDR3 region is CASRGESSYNSPLHF. In DNA form, the CDR3 reads TGTGCCAGCAGGGGCGAGAGCTCCTATAATTCACCCCTCCACTTT.

V and J are TRBV7-6 and TRBJ2-1, with D hard to call. CDR1 is SGHVS and CDR2 is FNYEAQ in the germline V gene. Trimming left V 3 bases short and J 0 bases short, with 3 bases between. This CDR3 is 13 amino acids long. The CDR3 spells CASSLSSYNEQFF. CDR3 DNA sequence: TGTGCCAGCAGCTTGAGCTCCTACAATGAGCAGTTCTTC.

This rearrangement joins TRBV10-3 to TRBJ2-7, with 9 bases matching TRBD1. Germline CDR1 ENHRY, CDR2 SYGVKD. CDR3 length: 14 residues. The V and J ends lost 5 bases and 0 bases, in that order; junction bases with no gene match: 2. The CDR3 coding sequence is TGTGCCATCAGTCGGGACAGGGACTCCTACGAGCAGTACTTC. It translates to CAISRDRDSYEQYF.

The gene calls are TRBV28 and TRBJ1-2; D is possibly TRBD1 (5 bases). The CDR3 spans 13 residues. In germline, CDR1 is MDHEN, CDR2 SYDVKM. V was cut by 2 bases and J by 9 bases, with 13 bases left in between. The CDR3 DNA follows: TGTGCCAGCAGTTTAATTCAGGGTGGTAGCTACACCTTC. This encodes CASSLIQGGSYTF.

The genes are TRBV18 and TRBJ2-2; TRBD2 is a possible D gene (5 bases). V was pared by 1 base and J by 6 bases, with 21 bases between. Germline V gene sequence: CDR1 KGHSH, CDR2 LQKENI. This CDR3 contains 18 residues. The CDR3: CASSPQATGRLPPGELFF. CDR3 coding DNA: TGTGCCAGCTCACCACAGGCAACGGGAAGGCTGCCCCCCGGGGAGCTGTTTTTT.

This chain connects TRBV5-5 to TRBJ2-7, with 7 positions matching TRBD1. The CDR3 is made up of 15 amino acids. V lost 4 bases to trimming and J lost 2 bases; unmatched junction nucleotides: 9. Germline V CDR1 and CDR2: SGHKS, YYEKEE (reference sequence). The CDR3 is CASSAGTVVTYEQYF. The DNA for the CDR3 is TGTGCCAGCAGCGCCGGGACAGTAGTCACCTACGAGCAGTACTTC. Together with reference TRBV5-5 and TRBJ2-7, the CDR3 gives the full variable domain: DAGVTQSPTHLIKTRGQQVTLRCSPISGHKSVSWYQQVLGQGPQFIFQYYEKEERGRGNFPDRFSARQFPNYSSELNVNALLLGDSALYLCASSAGTVVTYEQYFGPGTRLTVT.

The rearrangement uses TRBV6-4 and TRBJ2-5, with TRBD1 identical over 7 bases. After removal of 5 bases from V and 5 bases from J, the junction contained 5 bases not matched to a gene. The CDR3 has 13 residues. CDR1 is MRHNA, CDR2 SNTAGT, per germline. The CDR3 sequence is CASSIETGETQYF. The CDR3 DNA reads TGTGCCAGCAGTATCGAGACAGGGGAGACCCAGTACTTC.

This clone was found once. The chain employs TRBV5-1 and TRBJ2-3; tentatively, D is TRBD1 or TRBD2 (5 bases each). Germline CDR1 SGHRS, CDR2 YFSETQ. The germline V and J ends were trimmed by 0 bases and 4 bases, with 12 bases remaining between them. The CDR3 loop spans 15 amino acids. The CDR3 sequence: CASSLGGSGADTQYF. In nucleotides, the CDR3 is TGCGCCAGCAGCTTGGGGGGGAGCGGAGCAGATACGCAGTATTTT.

The rearrangement links TRBV11-2 to TRBJ2-3; D gene uncertain. The V end was cut by 4 bases, the J end by 0 bases, with 8 bases between. This CDR3 comprises 14 residues. Germline lookup yields CDR1 SGHAT and CDR2 FQNNGV. CDR3 nucleotides: TGTGCCAGCAGCTGGAGCGTTAGCACAGATACGCAGTATTTT. It yields the protein CASSWSVSTDTQYF.

This clone was observed a few times. DNA of the CDR3: TGTGCCAGCAGCCGGATCTACACCGGGGAGCTGTTTTTT. Translating gives CASSRIYTGELFF. The gene calls are TRBV6-6 and TRBJ2-2, with D uncertain. V was clipped by 6 bases and J by 3 bases, with 8 bases between them. CDR3 length: 13 residues. Germline V gene data show CDR1 as MNHNY and CDR2 as SVGAGI (reference sequence).

The V call is TRBV27, the J call TRBJ2-5, with TRBD1 identical over 10 bases. Germline V CDR1 and CDR2: MNHEY, SMNVEV (reference sequence). J was trimmed by 5 bases and V by 8 bases; bases with no gene match: 11. The CDR3 spans 15 residues. CDR3 sequence: CASRDRGFGVETQYF. The CDR3 region has the DNA TGTGCCAGCCGGGACAGGGGATTTGGGGTGGAGACCCAGTACTTC.